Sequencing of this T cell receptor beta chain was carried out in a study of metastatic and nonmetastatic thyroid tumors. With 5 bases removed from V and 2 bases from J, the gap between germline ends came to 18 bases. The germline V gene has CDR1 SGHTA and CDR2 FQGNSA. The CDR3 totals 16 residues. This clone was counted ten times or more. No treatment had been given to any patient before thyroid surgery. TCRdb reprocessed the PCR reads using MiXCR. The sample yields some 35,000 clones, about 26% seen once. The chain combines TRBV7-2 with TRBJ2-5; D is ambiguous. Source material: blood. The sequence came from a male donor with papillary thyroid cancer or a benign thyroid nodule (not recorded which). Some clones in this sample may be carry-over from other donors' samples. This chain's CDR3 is CASSRPLSGAQETQYF. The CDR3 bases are TGTGCCAGCAGCCGCCCCTTGTCGGGCGCTCAAGAGACCCAGTACTTC.